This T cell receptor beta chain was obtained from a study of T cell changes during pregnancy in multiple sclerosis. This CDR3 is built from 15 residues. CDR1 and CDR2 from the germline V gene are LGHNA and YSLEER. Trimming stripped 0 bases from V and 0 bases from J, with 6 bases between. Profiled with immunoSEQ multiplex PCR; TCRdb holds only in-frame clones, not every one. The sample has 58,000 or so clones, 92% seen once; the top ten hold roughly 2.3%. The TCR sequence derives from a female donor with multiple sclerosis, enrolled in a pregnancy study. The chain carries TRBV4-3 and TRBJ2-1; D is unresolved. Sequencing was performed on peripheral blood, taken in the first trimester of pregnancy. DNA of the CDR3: TGCGCCAGCAGCCAAGAGGGCAGCTCCTACAATGAGCAGTTCTTC. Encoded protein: CASSQEGSSYNEQFF.